This passage covers 4 T cell receptor beta chains from one sample sequenced in a study of radiotherapy plus CTLA-4 blockade in lung cancer. Profiling relied on immunoSEQ multiplex PCR, and the TCRdb table lists in-frame clones only, not all of them. The top ten clones hold 6% to 8% of a sample with 51,000 or so clones, nearly 90% of them seen once. Sequenced material: peripheral blood, taken from a patient treated with radiotherapy plus ipilimumab. Receptors originate from a human donor with non-small cell lung cancer whose response to radiotherapy plus ipilimumab could not be evaluated.

The rearrangement uses TRBV5-1 and TRBJ2-5, with a possible D match to TRBD2 (7 bases). The germline V gene encodes CDR1 SGHRS and CDR2 YFSETQ. This CDR3 comprises 15 residues. V lost 2 bases to trimming and J lost 2 bases, with 13 bases between them. Here the CDR3 DNA reads TGCGCCAGCAGCTTACTAGGGGGGGAACAAGAGACCCAGTACTTC. Its translation is CASSLLGGEQETQYF.

The gene calls are TRBV11-3 and TRBJ2-7, with 8 bases identical to TRBD1. Germline values: CDR1 SGHNT, CDR2 YENEEA. After removal of 5 bases from V and 4 bases from J, the junction contained 7 bases not matched to a gene. This CDR3 region has 14 residues. CDR3: CASSPGGRPYEQYF. The CDR3 DNA sequence: TGTGCCAGCAGCCCAGGGGGCCGGCCATACGAGCAGTACTTC. The whole variable domain, remainder taken from reference TRBV11-3 and TRBJ2-7, is EAGVVQSPRYKIIEKKQPVAFWCNPISGHNTLYWYLQNLGQGPELLIRYENEEAVDDSQLPKDRFSAERLKGVDSTLKIQPAELGDSAVYLCASSPGGRPYEQYFGPGTRLTVT.

CDR3 protein: CASSPDTYEKLFF. Written as DNA, the CDR3 is TGTGCCAGCTCACCGGACACTTATGAAAAACTGTTTTTT. The chain combines TRBV18 with TRBJ1-4, with D perhaps TRBD1 (5 bases). Trimming stripped 3 bases from V and 6 bases from J, with 8 bases between. The CDR3 runs 13 residues. Per germline, CDR1 KGHSH and CDR2 LQKENI.

The chain is built from TRBV19 and TRBJ2-6; D unresolved. CDR1 and CDR2 from the germline V gene are LNHDA and SQIVND (reference sequence). Trimming removed 1 base at V and 5 bases at J, with 15 bases between. The CDR3 sequence is 17 residues long. The CDR3 DNA reads as TGTGCCAGTAGTATAGCAGGCAGCCCACTGTGGGCCAACGTCCTGACTTTC. Amino acids: CASSIAGSPLWANVLTF.